Presented here are 5 T cell receptor beta chains from one specimen sequenced in a study of T cell repertoires in cytomegalovirus infection. One entry per CDR3 protein results from TCRdb running MiXCR on the reads. The sample consists of 630,000 or so distinct CDR3 sequences, 24% of them appearing once. Sequencing was carried out using CD8+ T cells from PBMCs. The receptors originated from a human donor in good health (CMV status not recorded). Some clones in this sample may be carry-over from other donors' samples.

This clonotype came up a few times. The V call is TRBV24-1, the J call TRBJ2-2; possible D gene TRBD1, 6 bases. In germline, CDR1 is KGHDR, CDR2 SFDVKD. The CDR3 sequence is 15 residues long. Trimming took 4 bases from V and 3 from J, leaving 11 bases between them. The CDR3, as DNA: TGTGCCACCAGTGACCCCAGGGGACACACCGGGGAGCTGTTTTTT. Translation: CATSDPRGHTGELFF.

This clonotype was counted a few times. The V gene is TRBV6-1, the J gene TRBJ2-5; TRBD1 matches 11 bases. CDR1 and CDR2 from the germline V gene are MNHNS and SASEGT. V dropped 6 bases and J dropped 3; count of bases not matched to a gene: 6. The CDR3 covers 15 residues. CDR3 sequence: CASSPGTGGEETQYF. The CDR3 coding sequence is TGTGCCAGCAGCCCCGGGACAGGGGGAGAAGAGACCCAGTACTTC.

Many counts were recorded for this clonotype. The rearrangement joins TRBV5-5 to TRBJ1-1; D gene uncertain. Germline CDR1 SGHKS, CDR2 YYEKEE (reference sequence). This CDR3 is 11 amino acids long. Trimming left V 5 bases short and J 0 bases short, with 2 bases between. The CDR3 loop reads CASRLNTEAFF. The DNA of the CDR3 is TGTGCCAGCAGGCTGAACACTGAAGCTTTCTTT.

Remarks on this clonotype: The germline gene is not matched at one end of the junction; a read error may be the cause. This rearrangement joins TRBV7-2 to TRBJ2-7; D not certain. There are 12 residues in the CDR3. In germline, CDR1 is SGHTA, CDR2 FQGNSA. CDR3 sequence reads: CTSSARTYEQYF. The CDR3 region has the DNA TGTACCAGCAGCGCCCGTACCTATGAGCAGTACTTC.

The chain carries TRBV7-9 and TRBJ2-7; weak D call: TRBD2 (6 bases). V was pared by 1 base and J by 2 bases, with 12 bases between. The CDR3 is 15 residues long. The germline gives CDR1 SEHNR, CDR2 FQNEAQ (reference sequence). CDR3 bases: TGTGCCAGCAGCTTAGGATTTAGCGGAACCTACGAGCAGTACTTC. Translated, it gives CASSLGFSGTYEQYF.